The 10 T cell receptor beta chains below were found in one sample sequenced in a study of tumor and adjacent non-tumor tissue in lung cancer. RNA was extracted from bulk tissue without any cell sorting. The normal lung tissue was taken more than 3 cm from the tumor edge. The library came from three nested PCR rounds adapted from ARM-PCR protocols. TCRdb ran MiXCR on the multiplex PCR reads and lists one entry per CDR3 protein. The sample includes some 80,000 distinct CDR3 sequences, about 80% of them seen just once. The sample was distant non-tumor lung tissue. The receptors were gathered from a man between 70 and 80 years old with non-small cell lung cancer.

As for this clonotype: At one end the junction does not follow the germline gene, possibly because of a read error. The V gene is TRBV6-2 or TRBV6-3, the J gene TRBJ2-7; tentative D call: TRBD2 (5 bases). CDR1 MNHEY and CDR2 SVGEGT come from the germline V gene. CDR3 length equals 13 residues. CDR3 in amino acids: CATSYGESYEQYF. CDR3 bases: TGTGCCACCAGTTACGGGGAATCGTACGAGCAGTACTTC.

As to this clonotype: A much larger clone differs by one base, so this may be a read error. For the CDR3, the DNA is TGTGCCAGCAGGTCAGAGACAGGGGTGGTCGGAAACATTCAGTACTTC. It specifies CASRSETGVVGNIQYF. V usage is TRBV5-4 and J usage is TRBJ2-4; 8 nucleotides match TRBD1. With V trimmed by 5 bases and J by 6 bases, 13 bases remained unmatched. This CDR3 region has 16 residues. CDR1 is SGHNT, CDR2 YYREEE, per germline (reference sequence).

The chain links TRBV28 to TRBJ2-3; 7 bases are a match to TRBD1. Trimming cost V 0 bases and J 3 bases; bases outside gene matches: 3. This CDR3 has 15 amino acids. CDR1 and CDR2 (germline): MDHEN, SYDVKM. The CDR3 protein is CASSLWLQGTDTQYF. The CDR3 DNA follows: TGTGCCAGCAGTTTATGGCTACAGGGGACAGATACGCAGTATTTT.

Points on this clonotype: One end of the junction fails to match germline, which may point to a read error. The genes are TRBV12-3 or TRBV12-4 and TRBJ2-7, with D perhaps assigned TRBD1 or TRBD2 (5 bases each). The CDR3 extends over 14 amino acids. The CDR3 bases are TGTGCCAGCAATTCCACATTGACGAGGGGAGAGCAATACTTC. Protein sequence: CASNSTLTRGEQYF.

The chain employs TRBV6-2 or TRBV6-3 and TRBJ2-1; the match to TRBD2 covers 7 bases. CDR1 and CDR2 from the germline V gene are MNHEY and SVGEGT. CDR3 length: 13 residues. Losses at the gene ends were 6 bases for V and 7 bases for J; bases not matched to a gene: 6. CDR3 bases: TGTGCCAGCAGACCAACTAGCGAGAATGAGCAGTTCTTC. This encodes CASRPTSENEQFF.

The V call is TRBV11-2, the J call TRBJ2-1; D possibly uses TRBD1 or TRBD2 (5 bases each). This CDR3 contains 17 residues. The V end was cut by 5 bases, the J end by 9 bases, with 26 bases between. Per the germline V gene, CDR1 is SGHAT and CDR2 is FQNNGV. CDR3 amino acids: CASSTLLVGTFLIEQFF. The CDR3 DNA is TGTGCCAGCAGCACCTTGCTAGTGGGGACGTTTCTCATTGAGCAGTTCTTC. Drawing the rest from reference TRBV11-2 and TRBJ2-1, the complete variable domain is EAGVAQSPRYKIIEKRQSVAFWCNPISGHATLYWYQQILGQGPKLLIQFQNNGVVDDSQLPKDRFSAERLKGVDSTLKIQPAKLEDSAVYLCASSTLLVGTFLIEQFFGPGTRLTVL.

This clonotype was seen a handful of times. At one end, the junction sequence differs from germline, possibly due to a read error. The chain joins TRBV11-2 to TRBJ2-2; D might be TRBD2 (5 bases). The germline V gene has CDR1 SGHAT and CDR2 FQNNGV. The CDR3 contains 16 residues. The CDR3 loop is CAISPAGLTNTGELFF. CDR3 in DNA: TGTGCCATCAGCCCAGCTGGACTTACGAACACCGGGGAGTTGTTTTTT.

A remark on this clonotype: The CDR3 ends on some other residue instead of the conserved phenylalanine or tryptophan, so this is likely a read error. The DNA for the CDR3 is TGTGCCAGCAGTAGAAGACAGGGGATGAACACTGTAGCTTTCTTA. Residues: CASSRRQGMNTVAFL. The gene calls are TRBV6-5 and TRBJ1-1, with 8 bases fitting TRBD1. Germline V gives CDR1 MNHEY, CDR2 SVGAGI. CDR3 length equals 15 residues.

Concerning this clonotype: Compared with germline, one end of the junction differs, possibly owing to a read error. The chain joins TRBV6-5 to TRBJ1-6, with TRBD1 as a possible D gene (5 bases). The CDR3 extends over 15 amino acids. In germline, CDR1 is MNHEY, CDR2 SVGAGI. CDR3 sequence: CASRTVERLNSLLHF. CDR3 bases: TGTGCCAGCAGGACAGTTGAAAGACTTAATTCACTCCTCCACTTT.

As regards this clonotype: One end of the junction varies from germline; a read error may be responsible. This chain connects TRBV12-3 or TRBV12-4 to TRBJ1-2, with TRBD1 identical over 8 bases. This CDR3 contains 15 residues. CDR3 nucleotide sequence: TGTTCCAGCAGTGCCCAGGACAGGGATAGCTATGGCTACACCTTC. It is translated as CSSSAQDRDSYGYTF.